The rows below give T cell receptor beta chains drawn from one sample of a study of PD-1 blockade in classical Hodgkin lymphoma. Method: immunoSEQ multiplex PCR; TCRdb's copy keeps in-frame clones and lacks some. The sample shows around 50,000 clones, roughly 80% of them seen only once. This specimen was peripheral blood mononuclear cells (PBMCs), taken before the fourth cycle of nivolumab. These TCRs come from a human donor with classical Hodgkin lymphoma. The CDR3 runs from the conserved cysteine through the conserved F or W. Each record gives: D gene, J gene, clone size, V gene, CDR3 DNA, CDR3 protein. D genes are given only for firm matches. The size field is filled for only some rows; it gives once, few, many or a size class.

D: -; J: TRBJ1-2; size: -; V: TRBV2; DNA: TGTGCCAGCAGTGGGTCATGGACCTATGGCTACACCTTC; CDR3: CASSGSWTYGYTF
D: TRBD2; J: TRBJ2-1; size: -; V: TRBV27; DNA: TGTGCCAGCAGTCCTGACACTAGCGGGTACAATGAGCAGTTCTTC; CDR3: CASSPDTSGYNEQFF
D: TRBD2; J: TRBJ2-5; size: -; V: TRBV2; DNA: TGTGCCAGCAGTGGGACTAGTGGGGAGACCCAGTACTTC; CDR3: CASSGTSGETQYF
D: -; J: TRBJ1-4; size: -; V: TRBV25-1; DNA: TGTGCCAGCAGTGCCCTGGACCGCTCAACTAATGAAAAACTGTTTTTT; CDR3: CASSALDRSTNEKLFF
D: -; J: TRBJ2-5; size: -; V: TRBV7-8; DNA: TGTGCCAGCAGCTTAGATCCCGTAACTCAAGAGACCCAGTACTTC; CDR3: CASSLDPVTQETQYF
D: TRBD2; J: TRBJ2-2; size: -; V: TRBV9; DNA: TGTGCCAGCAGCGTCGGGACTAGCTTCGGGGAGCTGTTTTTT; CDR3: CASSVGTSFGELFF
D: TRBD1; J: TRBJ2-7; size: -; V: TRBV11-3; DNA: TGTGCCAGCAGCCGTACTACAGGGGCCTACGAGCAGTACTTC; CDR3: CASSRTTGAYEQYF
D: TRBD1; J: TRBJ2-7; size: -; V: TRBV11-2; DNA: TGTGCCAGCAGCCTATCGACAGGGGGCGGCTACGAGCAGTACTTC; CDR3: CASSLSTGGGYEQYF
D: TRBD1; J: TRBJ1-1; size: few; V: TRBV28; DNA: TGTGCCAGCAGATTCTATGGACAGGGGAGCACTGAAGCTTTCTTT; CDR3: CASRFYGQGSTEAFF
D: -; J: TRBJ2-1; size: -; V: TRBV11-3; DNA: TGTGCCAGCAGCTTAGAGCACAATGAGCAGTTCTTC; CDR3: CASSLEHNEQFF
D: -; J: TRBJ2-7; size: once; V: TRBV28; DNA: TGTGCCAGCAGTTTAGGAGACCTACTTATTCGGGAGCAGTACTTC; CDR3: CASSLGDLLIREQYF
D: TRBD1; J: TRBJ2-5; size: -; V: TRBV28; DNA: TGTGCCAGCAACGTGAACAGGGGTAAGACCCAGTACTTC; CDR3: CASNVNRGKTQYF
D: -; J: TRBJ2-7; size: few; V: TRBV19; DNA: TGTGCCAGTAGTATAGCAGGGATAAACGAGCAGTACTTC; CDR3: CASSIAGINEQYF